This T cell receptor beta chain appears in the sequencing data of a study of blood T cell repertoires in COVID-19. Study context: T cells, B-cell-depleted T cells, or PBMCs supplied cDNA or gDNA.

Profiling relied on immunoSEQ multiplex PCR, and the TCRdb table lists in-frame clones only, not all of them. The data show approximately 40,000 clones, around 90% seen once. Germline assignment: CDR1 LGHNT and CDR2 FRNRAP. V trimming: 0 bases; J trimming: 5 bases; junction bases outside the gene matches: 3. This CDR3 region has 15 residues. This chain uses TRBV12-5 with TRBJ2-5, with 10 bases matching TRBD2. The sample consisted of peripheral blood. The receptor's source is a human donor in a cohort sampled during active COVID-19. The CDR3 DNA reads TGTGCTAGTGGTTTGGTACAACTAGCGGGGGAGACCCAGTACTTC. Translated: CASGLVQLAGETQYF.